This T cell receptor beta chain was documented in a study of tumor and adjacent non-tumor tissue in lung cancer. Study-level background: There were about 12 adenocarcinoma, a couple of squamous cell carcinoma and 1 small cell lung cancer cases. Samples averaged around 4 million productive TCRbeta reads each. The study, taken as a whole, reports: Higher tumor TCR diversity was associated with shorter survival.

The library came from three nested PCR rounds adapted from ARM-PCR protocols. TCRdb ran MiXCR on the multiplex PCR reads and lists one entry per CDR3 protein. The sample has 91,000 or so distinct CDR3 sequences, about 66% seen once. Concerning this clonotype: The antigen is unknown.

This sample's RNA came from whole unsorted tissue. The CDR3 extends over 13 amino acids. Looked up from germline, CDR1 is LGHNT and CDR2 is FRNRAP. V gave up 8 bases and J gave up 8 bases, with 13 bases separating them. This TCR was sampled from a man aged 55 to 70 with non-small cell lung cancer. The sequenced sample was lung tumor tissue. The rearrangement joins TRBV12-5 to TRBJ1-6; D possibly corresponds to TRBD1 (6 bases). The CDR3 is CASCGTWDSPLHF. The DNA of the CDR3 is TGTGCTAGTTGCGGGACATGGGATTCACCCCTCCACTTT. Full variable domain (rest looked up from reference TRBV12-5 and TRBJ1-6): DARVTQTPRHKVTEMGQEVTMRCQPILGHNTVFWYRQTMMQGLELLAYFRNRAPLDDSGMPKDRFSAEMPDATLATLKIQPSEPRDSAVYFCASCGTWDSPLHFGNGTRLTVT.